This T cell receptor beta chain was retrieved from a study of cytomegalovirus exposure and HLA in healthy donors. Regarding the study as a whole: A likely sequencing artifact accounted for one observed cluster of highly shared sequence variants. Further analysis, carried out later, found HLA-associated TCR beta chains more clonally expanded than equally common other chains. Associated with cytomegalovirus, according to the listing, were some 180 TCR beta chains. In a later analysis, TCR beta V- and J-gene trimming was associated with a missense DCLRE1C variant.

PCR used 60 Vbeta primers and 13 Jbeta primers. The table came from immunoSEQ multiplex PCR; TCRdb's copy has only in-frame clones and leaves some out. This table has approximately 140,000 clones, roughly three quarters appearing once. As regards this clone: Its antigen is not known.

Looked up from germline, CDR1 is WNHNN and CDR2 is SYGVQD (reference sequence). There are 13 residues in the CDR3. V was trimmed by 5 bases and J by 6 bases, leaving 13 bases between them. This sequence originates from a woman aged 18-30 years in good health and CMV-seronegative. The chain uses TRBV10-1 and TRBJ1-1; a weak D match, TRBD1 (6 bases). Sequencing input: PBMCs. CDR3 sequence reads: CASSSSGAAEAFF. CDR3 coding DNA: TGCGCCAGCAGTTCATCAGGGGCTGCTGAAGCTTTCTTT.